Each of the 9 T cell receptor beta chains below was sequenced from the same sample in a study of control samples from healthy donors and cancer patients. Generated by immunoSEQ multiplex PCR, the TCRdb table keeps only in-frame clones and is missing some. The data contain 25,000 to 35,000 clones, 85% to 90% of them singletons. Sequenced input: PBMCs. The receptor source for this set is a middle-aged woman with lung cancer.

J is TRBJ2-5 and V is TRBV27; the D gene could be TRBD1 or TRBD2 (5 bases each). With 5 bases removed from V and 3 bases from J, the gap between germline ends came to 13 bases. CDR1 MNHEY and CDR2 SMNVEV come from the germline V gene (reference sequence). The CDR3 runs to 14 residues. The chain's CDR3 is CASSPRDAKETQYF. CDR3 in DNA: TGTGCCAGCAGTCCCCGGGACGCCAAAGAGACCCAGTACTTC.

In its sample, this clone was seen a few times. The chain has TRBV30 and TRBJ1-5; D gene ambiguous. Germline CDR1 is GTSNPN and CDR2 is SVGIG (reference sequence). V dropped 0 bases and J dropped 2 bases, with 8 bases sitting between them. The CDR3 covers 14 residues. CDR3 DNA: TGTGCCTGGAGTGTAGGCGGGGGCAATCAGCCCCAGCATTTT. Amino acids: CAWSVGGGNQPQHF.

The chain has TRBV4-2 and TRBJ1-6, with 7 nucleotides matching TRBD1. Trimming removed 3 bases from V and 10 bases from J; junction bases left unmatched: 12. The CDR3 loop spans 16 amino acids. Per the germline V gene, CDR1 is LGHNA and CDR2 is YNFKEQ. This CDR3 is CASSQQTGPASSPLHF. CDR3 DNA: TGTGCCAGCAGCCAGCAGACAGGGCCGGCGTCCTCACCCCTCCACTTT.

The CDR3 DNA reads as TGTGCCAGCAGTATAGCGGGGGGGCCGGGCACCGGGGAGCTGTTTTTT. Translated, it gives CASSIAGGPGTGELFF. The J gene is TRBJ2-2, the V gene TRBV2; 11 bases fit TRBD2. The ends lost 5 bases at V and 4 bases at J; junction bases unmatched: 6. Germline lookup yields CDR1 SNHLY and CDR2 FYNNEI. CDR3 length: 16 amino acids.

The rearrangement joins TRBV18 to TRBJ1-1; D is undetermined. Trimming removed 0 bases from V and 1 base from J, with 6 bases in between. The CDR3 length is 14 residues. Per germline, CDR1 KGHSH and CDR2 LQKENI. For the CDR3, the DNA is TGTGCCAGCTCACCACCGACGAGGAACACTGAAGCTTTCTTT. It translates to CASSPPTRNTEAFF.

V is TRBV4-3 and J is TRBJ1-6, with D tentatively TRBD1 (6 bases). Germline V lookup: CDR1 LGHNA, CDR2 YSLEER. This CDR3 has 18 amino acids. Trimming removed 0 bases from V and 10 bases from J, with 22 bases in between. For the CDR3, the DNA is TGCGCCAGCAGCCAAGAAACGGCGGGGGGGCGGTTGTACTCACCCCTCCACTTT. It translates to CASSQETAGGRLYSPLHF.

This sequence joins TRBV5-1 and TRBJ2-5; 8 bases are shared with TRBD2. The CDR3 totals 16 residues. Germline lookup yields CDR1 SGHRS and CDR2 YFSETQ. With 4 bases clipped from V and 3 bases from J, the junction kept 11 bases outside the gene matches. This chain's CDR3 is CASSPGLAEVEETQYF. DNA for the CDR3: TGCGCCAGCAGCCCTGGACTAGCAGAGGTCGAAGAGACCCAGTACTTC.

V gene TRBV28 combines with J gene TRBJ1-2; no reliable D call. Germline assignment: CDR1 MDHEN and CDR2 SYDVKM. V was clipped by 5 bases and J by 1 base, with 14 bases between them. CDR3 length: 15 amino acids. The CDR3 DNA reads as TGTGCCAGCAGTCCCTCCCGTGAAGTTAACTATGGCTACACCTTC. Translating gives CASSPSREVNYGYTF.

This clone appeared a single time. The chain has TRBV5-4 and TRBJ1-2; tentatively, D is TRBD1 (5 bases). Germline CDR1 is SGHNT and CDR2 is YYREEE (reference sequence). V was shortened by 4 bases and J by 3 bases, with 13 bases between the two germline ends. CDR3 length: 14 residues. DNA of the CDR3: TGTGCCAGCAGCAAGCCCCAGGGAGACTATGGCTACACCTTC. Its translation is CASSKPQGDYGYTF.